A single sample gave rise to the 27 T cell receptor beta chains below, sequenced in a study of blood T cell repertoires in COVID-19. The repertoire was sequenced with immunoSEQ multiplex PCR; TCRdb's copy has only in-frame clones and lacks some. Seen here are roughly 170,000 clones, around 88% observed once, and the top ten hold about 3.6%. What was sequenced was PBMCs or T cells enriched from blood (not recorded which). The receptors here all came from a woman between 50 and 59 years old in a cohort exposed to, infected with or recovered from COVID-19 (not recorded which).

This chain joins TRBV30 and TRBJ1-1; D uncertain. V lost 4 bases to trimming and J lost 5 bases, with 11 bases between them. In germline, CDR1 is GTSNPN, CDR2 SVGIG (reference sequence). The CDR3 runs 12 residues. The CDR3 DNA reads TGTGCCTGGACAGCCCAGAGGACTGAAGCTTTCTTT. Its protein product is CAWTAQRTEAFF.

The rearrangement uses TRBV5-4 and TRBJ2-7; TRBD2 matches 10 bases. CDR1 is SGHNT and CDR2 is YYREEE in the germline V gene (reference sequence). V gave up 5 bases and J gave up 4 bases; unmatched junction bases: 6. The CDR3 runs to 14 residues. CDR3 DNA: TGTGCCAGCAGAGAGCGGGGGGGAGGGTACGAGCAGTACTTC. This gives the protein CASRERGGGYEQYF.

The chain recombines TRBV19 with TRBJ1-5; D is ambiguous. Trimming cost V 6 bases and J 4 bases, with 22 bases left between them. The CDR3 is 17 amino acids. The V gene's germline CDR1 is LNHDA and CDR2 SQIVND (reference sequence). CDR3 sequence reads: CASSNPPRIPSNQPQHF. CDR3 in DNA: TGTGCCAGTAGCAATCCCCCGCGGATTCCCTCAAATCAGCCCCAGCATTTT. Full variable domain (missing parts from reference TRBV19 and TRBJ1-5): DGGITQSPKYLFRKEGQNVTLSCEQNLNHDAMYWYRQDPGQGLRLIYYSQIVNDFQKGDIAEGYSVSREKKESFPLTVTSAQKNPTAFYLCASSNPPRIPSNQPQHFGDGTRLSIL.

The gene calls are TRBV6-2 or TRBV6-3 and TRBJ2-5; TRBD2 agrees at 12 bases. The V gene end was trimmed by 0 bases and the J gene end by 6 bases; junction bases not matched to a gene: 11. CDR3 length: 18 residues. The germline V gene has CDR1 MNHEY and CDR2 SVGEGT. The CDR3 region has the DNA TGTGCCAGCAGTTACTCGCGCCTAGCGGGGGGGCAGACAAAGACCCAGTACTTC. Its protein product is CASSYSRLAGGQTKTQYF.

J is TRBJ2-5 and V is TRBV18; 8 bases align to TRBD1. Trimming took 6 bases from V and 3 from J; bases not matched to a gene: 9. The CDR3 length is 15 residues. Germline V CDR1 and CDR2: KGHSH, LQKENI. CDR3 sequence reads: CASSDSGTGKETQYF. As DNA, the CDR3 is TGTGCCAGCTCCGACTCCGGGACAGGAAAAGAGACCCAGTACTTC.

The chain is built from TRBV28 and TRBJ1-4; D is perhaps TRBD1 (6 bases). CDR3 size: 14 residues. Germline V gives CDR1 MDHEN, CDR2 SYDVKM. V was cut by 2 bases and J by 7 bases, with 11 bases left in between. Here the CDR3 reads CASSLNRDTEKLFF. Here the CDR3 DNA reads TGTGCCAGCAGTTTAAATAGGGACACTGAAAAACTGTTTTTT.

The CDR3 region is CATKQGSSYNSPLHF. DNA of the CDR3: TGTGCCACCAAGCAGGGGAGCTCCTATAATTCACCCCTCCACTTT. The J gene is TRBJ1-6, the V gene TRBV28; D is perhaps TRBD1 (6 bases). V was clipped by 10 bases and J by 0 bases, with 13 bases between them. The CDR3 has 15 amino acids. The germline V gene has CDR1 MDHEN and CDR2 SYDVKM.

This rearrangement joins TRBV28 to TRBJ1-4; 7 positions match TRBD1. Per the germline V gene, CDR1 is MDHEN and CDR2 is SYDVKM. The ends lost 8 bases at V and 5 bases at J; junction bases unmatched: 8. The CDR3 covers 14 residues. In DNA, the CDR3 is TGTGCCAGCCGGGTGGGGACAGAGAATGAAAAACTGTTTTTT. It is translated as CASRVGTENEKLFF.

This chain uses TRBV7-2 with TRBJ2-3; TRBD2 is a possible D gene (5 bases). The CDR3 contains 16 residues. Germline V gene sequence: CDR1 SGHTA, CDR2 FQGNSA. V lost 1 base and J lost 0, with 11 bases in between. The CDR3: CASSLVRTPSTDTQYF. CDR3 sequence (DNA): TGTGCCAGCAGCTTAGTTCGGACTCCGAGCACAGATACGCAGTATTTT.

This sequence joins TRBV5-1 and TRBJ1-2; D perhaps matches TRBD1 (5 bases). This CDR3 has 14 residues. Per the germline V gene, CDR1 is SGHRS and CDR2 is YFSETQ. The V and J ends lost 0 bases and 8 bases respectively, with 14 bases between them. CDR3 nucleotide sequence: TGCGCCAGCAGCTTGGAGCTGGGACTAGGCGGCTACACCTTC. This sequence encodes CASSLELGLGGYTF. Combining the CDR3 with reference TRBV5-1 and TRBJ1-2 gives the whole variable domain KAGVTQTPRYLIKTRGQQVTLSCSPISGHRSVSWYQQTPGQGLQFLFEYFSETQRNKGNFPGRFSGRQFSNSRSEMNVSTLELGDSALYLCASSLELGLGGYTFGSGTRLTVV.

This chain uses TRBV19 with TRBJ1-2; 8 positions match TRBD1. V was pared by 5 bases and J by 7 bases, with 9 bases of the junction left unmatched. The CDR3 spans 14 residues. Per the germline V gene, CDR1 is LNHDA and CDR2 is SQIVND (reference sequence). The CDR3 region is CASSSVDRDGGYTF. The CDR3 bases are TGTGCCAGTAGTTCTGTGGACAGGGACGGTGGCTACACCTTC.

The chain joins TRBV6-5 to TRBJ2-1, with 7 bases aligning to TRBD1. With 6 bases clipped from V and 3 bases from J, the junction kept 8 bases outside the gene matches. This CDR3 is 15 amino acids long. Germline lookup yields CDR1 MNHEY and CDR2 SVGAGI. The DNA of the CDR3 is TGTGCCAGCAGACATGACAGGGAACTCTACAATGAGCAGTTCTTC. Translating gives CASRHDRELYNEQFF.

The chain carries TRBV6-5 and TRBJ1-2; TRBD1 matches at 8 bases. The germline V gene encodes CDR1 MNHEY and CDR2 SVGAGI. The CDR3 spans 12 residues. J was trimmed by 4 bases and V by 8 bases; bases with no gene match: 3. In DNA, the CDR3 is TGTGCCAGCCGGACAGGGACCTATGGCTACACCTTC. Encoded protein: CASRTGTYGYTF.

The rearrangement uses TRBV6-5 and TRBJ2-5, with D unclear. Germline assignment: CDR1 MNHEY and CDR2 SVGAGI. The germline V and J ends were trimmed by 2 bases and 2 bases, with 6 bases remaining between them. The CDR3 runs 13 residues. Here the CDR3 reads CASSYQTQETQYF. DNA of the CDR3: TGTGCCAGCAGTTACCAGACTCAAGAGACCCAGTACTTC.

The chain recombines TRBV6-1 with TRBJ1-1; 8 bases are a match to TRBD1. Per the germline V gene, CDR1 is MNHNS and CDR2 is SASEGT. This CDR3 comprises 15 residues. V shed 2 bases, J shed 2 bases, and the junction held 4 bases outside the gene matches. CDR3 residues: CASSEQGALNTEAFF. The DNA of the CDR3 is TGTGCCAGCAGTGAACAGGGGGCTTTAAACACTGAAGCTTTCTTT.

The V and J genes are TRBV3-1 (or the pseudogene TRBV3-2) and TRBJ2-3; a weak D match, TRBD2 (7 bases). V was clipped by 1 base and J by 5 bases, with 19 bases between them. The CDR3 covers 17 residues. Germline V lookup: CDR1 LGHDT, CDR2 YNNKEL (reference sequence). CDR3 sequence: CASSQGLGGAVVDTQYF. The CDR3 region has the DNA TGTGCCAGCAGCCAAGGATTGGGGGGGGCCGTGGTAGATACGCAGTATTTT.

This clone was detected a few times. The V gene is TRBV7-9, the J gene TRBJ1-5; TRBD1 matches 11 bases. Germline V gene data show CDR1 as SEHNR and CDR2 as FQNEAQ (reference sequence). V shed 5 bases, J shed 3 bases, and the junction held 12 bases outside the gene matches. The CDR3 is 18 amino acids. CDR3 DNA sequence: TGTGCCAGCAGCCCCACTGTCGGACAGGGGGCGTCCAATCAGCCCCAGCATTTT. Translating gives CASSPTVGQGASNQPQHF.

This clone came up a few times. V gene TRBV5-6 combines with J gene TRBJ1-2; tentative D call: TRBD1 (5 bases). CDR3 size: 13 residues. Germline values: CDR1 SGHDT, CDR2 YYEEEE. V lost 3 bases and J 6 bases, leaving 12 bases between the germline ends. CDR3 DNA sequence: TGTGCCAGCAGCTCGGCTCAGGGCCATGGCTACACCTTC. Protein product: CASSSAQGHGYTF.

The chain carries TRBV5-4 and TRBJ1-4; 7 nucleotides line up with TRBD1. Per the germline V gene, CDR1 is SGHNT and CDR2 is YYREEE (reference sequence). With V trimmed by 5 bases and J by 3 bases, 7 bases remained unmatched. The CDR3 covers 15 residues. The CDR3 here is CASSSLTGPNEKLFF. CDR3 DNA sequence: TGTGCCAGCAGTTCGTTGACAGGGCCTAATGAAAAACTGTTTTTT.

The genes are TRBV23-1 and TRBJ1-5, with 9 positions matching TRBD1. TRBV23-1 counts as an open reading frame of uncertain function. CDR3 length: 14 residues. The ends lost 6 bases at V and 6 bases at J; junction bases unmatched: 6. DNA of the CDR3: TGCGCCAGCAGCATAAGGGACAGGGCTCAGCCCCAGCATTTT. This encodes CASSIRDRAQPQHF.

The chain links TRBV19 to TRBJ1-2; D is possibly TRBD1 (6 bases). The CDR3 has 14 amino acids. Between the trimmed V and J ends, which lost 8 bases and 3 bases, there was a span of 16 bases. CDR1 and CDR2 from the germline V gene are LNHDA and SQIVND (reference sequence). The DNA of the CDR3 is TGTGCCAGTGGTTCCCCAGGGGAATACTATGGCTACACCTTC. It yields the protein CASGSPGEYYGYTF.

Only one count was recorded for this clone. The chain joins TRBV29-1 to TRBJ2-5; possible D gene TRBD1, 6 bases. Per the germline V gene, CDR1 is SQVTM and CDR2 is ANQGSEA. The V end lost 5 bases, the J end lost 5 bases, and 15 bases lay between the germline ends. This CDR3 spans 13 amino acids. DNA of the CDR3: TGCAGCGTTCTAAAACAGGGTGGGGAGACCCAGTACTTC. Its protein product is CSVLKQGGETQYF. The complete variable domain, with remaining parts taken from reference TRBV29-1 and TRBJ2-5, reads SAVISQKPSRDICQRGTSLTIQCQVDSQVTMMFWYRQQPGQSLTLIATANQGSEATYESGFVIDKFPISRPNLTFSTLTVSNMSPEDSSIYLCSVLKQGGETQYFGPGTRLLVL.

This clone has just one count. The chain carries TRBV5-8 and TRBJ1-4; D is unclear. The CDR3 is made up of 16 amino acids. V lost 4 bases and J lost 3, with 16 bases in between. Germline CDR1 reads SGHTS; CDR2 reads YDEGEE. The CDR3 is CASSHPTGRANEKLFF. For the CDR3, the DNA is TGTGCCAGCAGCCACCCAACGGGGAGGGCTAATGAAAAACTGTTTTTT.

This clone has just one count. The chain is built from TRBV3-1 (or the pseudogene TRBV3-2) and TRBJ1-1; D gene ambiguous. Germline V CDR1 and CDR2: LGHDT, YNNKEL (reference sequence). The CDR3 loop spans 14 amino acids. Trimming removed 0 bases at V and 3 bases at J, with 8 bases between. The CDR3, as DNA: TGTGCCAGCAGCCAAGAAAGCTTGGACACTGAAGCTTTCTTT. Translating gives CASSQESLDTEAFF.

This clone was recorded once. The genes are TRBV7-9 and TRBJ1-2; 9 nucleotides agree with TRBD1. The V and J ends lost 5 bases and 1 base, in that order; junction bases with no gene match: 8. Germline-derived CDR1 and CDR2 are SEHNR and FQNEAQ (reference sequence). The CDR3 contains 16 residues. The CDR3 region is CASSAPGDRVNYGYTF. CDR3 DNA sequence: TGTGCCAGCAGCGCCCCCGGGGACAGGGTTAACTATGGCTACACCTTC.

The chain has TRBV9 and TRBJ1-3; 10 nucleotides agree with TRBD1. Trimming took 3 bases from V and 4 from J; bases not matched to a gene: 7. CDR1 is SGDLS, CDR2 YYNGEE, per germline. CDR3 length: 16 amino acids. CDR3 amino acids: CASSARQGAEGNTIYF. CDR3 nucleotides: TGTGCCAGCAGCGCAAGACAGGGGGCAGAAGGAAACACCATATATTTT.

This clone was seen more than once but under ten times. This chain links TRBV12-3 or TRBV12-4 with TRBJ2-1; D unresolved. This CDR3 contains 13 residues. The V gene lost 5 bases and the J gene lost 2 bases, with 7 bases spanning the gap. CDR3 protein: CASSPPPYNEQFF. DNA of the CDR3: TGTGCCAGCAGTCCCCCTCCCTACAATGAGCAGTTCTTC.